The 22 T cell receptor beta chains given below trace back to one sample, sequenced in a study of regulatory T cells in long-lasting Graves disease (dated by TCRdb to the early 2020s). Receptor libraries were prepared by multiplex PCR. These reads were obtained on an Illumina HiSeq 4000. To build TCR beta libraries, CDR3 regions were amplified by Arm-PCR using iRepertoire HTBI primers. The public reads were run again by TCRdb, first through fastp at Q25 and then through MiXCR, and only productive beta chains were kept. Each CDR3 protein gets just one entry, which takes the most common genes and DNA from the rows behind it. Across this sample there are over 450,000 distinct CDR3 sequences, with about 12% seen only once. Jointly, the top ten make up roughly 8.9% of the sample. This specimen's time point label, interpreted: newly diagnosed GD, antithyroid drugs for less than 3 months. For both TCR sequencing and RNA sequencing, RNA was extracted from PBMCs in TRIzol.

These data were also reused for a study on T cells in Graves' hyperthyroidism and ophthalmopathy.

The source was peripheral blood mononuclear cells (PBMCs), collected at new diagnosis, from a patient treated with antithyroid drugs. All receptors derive from a woman aged 25 to 39 with Graves disease. Donor details come from another sample of the same person, matched by shared clones.

This clonotype was seen many times. The chain combines TRBV18 with TRBJ2-5, with 7 bases lining up with TRBD1. The V gene's germline CDR1 is KGHSH and CDR2 LQKENI. Trimming took 6 bases from V and 4 from J; bases not matched to a gene: 5. This CDR3 is built from 13 residues. This CDR3 reads CASSLHRGETQYF. CDR3 coding DNA: TGTGCCAGCTCGCTTCACAGGGGAGAGACCCAGTACTTC.

This clonotype was seen repeatedly, ten times or more. The V gene is TRBV10-3, the J gene TRBJ2-7, with D perhaps TRBD1 or TRBD2 (7 bases each). The CDR3 length is 16 residues. Per germline, CDR1 ENHRY and CDR2 SYGVKD. Deletions cut 3 bases from V and 3 bases from J, with 18 bases between. CDR3 sequence: CAISDPDREGGYEQYF. CDR3 coding DNA: TGTGCCATCAGTGACCCAGACAGGGAGGGGGGCTACGAGCAGTACTTC.

This clonotype was counted ten times or more. V usage is TRBV20-1 and J usage is TRBJ2-1; tentative D call: TRBD1 (6 bases). The CDR3 covers 20 residues. Looked up from germline, CDR1 is DFQATT and CDR2 is SNEGSKA (reference sequence). V shed 0 bases and J shed 8 bases, with 32 bases lying between them. CDR3 region: CSARDPPGQTLMGQVDEQFF. CDR3 coding DNA: TGCAGTGCTAGAGACCCCCCCGGACAGACTTTAATGGGTCAAGTGGATGAGCAGTTCTTC.

This clonotype was recorded a few times. The J gene is TRBJ1-2, the V gene TRBV2; no clear D gene. CDR1 and CDR2 from the germline V gene are SNHLY and FYNNEI. The V end lost 6 bases, the J end lost 4 bases, and 15 bases lay between the germline ends. The CDR3 has 14 residues. The CDR3: CASSETAAIYGYTF. In DNA, the CDR3 is TGTGCCAGCAGCGAAACGGCGGCTATCTATGGCTACACCTTC.

DNA for the CDR3: TGTGCCAGCAGCTTCAATCAGGGGCACGGGGAGCTGTTTTTT. Encoded protein: CASSFNQGHGELFF. The chain links TRBV7-2 to TRBJ2-2; possibly TRBD1 for D (6 bases). Trimming removed 3 bases at V and 7 bases at J, with 12 bases between. Germline CDR1 reads SGHTA; CDR2 reads FQGNSA. This CDR3 is built from 14 residues.

This clonotype has ten or more counts. This chain uses TRBV12-3 or TRBV12-4 with TRBJ1-3; no definite D call. The V end lost 6 bases, the J end lost 4 bases, and 16 bases lay between the germline ends. This CDR3 is 15 amino acids long. The CDR3 sequence is CASRTTRRAGNTIYF. The DNA for the CDR3 is TGTGCCAGCAGGACAACAAGGAGGGCCGGAAACACCATATATTTT.

In this sample, this clonotype turned up many times. The chain combines TRBV12-3 or TRBV12-4 with TRBJ2-1, with D tentatively TRBD2 (6 bases). Trimming removed 3 bases from V and 9 bases from J, with 12 bases in between. The CDR3 sequence is 13 residues long. As DNA, the CDR3 is TGTGCCAGCAGTTTTTCGGAGGGTGTTGAGCAGTTCTTC. Its translation is CASSFSEGVEQFF.

V and J are TRBV7-3 and TRBJ2-1; 9 nucleotides agree with TRBD2. Germline assignment: CDR1 SGHTA and CDR2 FQGTGA. The CDR3 has 15 amino acids. With V trimmed by 2 bases and J by 5 bases, 4 bases remained unmatched. CDR3 coding DNA: TGTGCCAGCAGCTTATTCCCTAGCGGGGACAATGAGCAGTTCTTC. Translation: CASSLFPSGDNEQFF.

This clonotype was observed many times. The V call is TRBV3-1, the J call TRBJ1-1; D remains ambiguous. Germline-derived CDR1 and CDR2 are LGHDT and YNNKEL (reference sequence). The CDR3 consists of 13 residues. Trimming left V 4 bases short and J 4 bases short, with 10 bases between. CDR3 region: CASSRLMGTEAFF. The DNA of the CDR3 is TGTGCCAGCAGCCGGCTTATGGGCACTGAAGCTTTCTTT.

This clonotype was seen repeatedly, ten times or more. The chain couples TRBV28 to TRBJ1-6, with a tentative D call TRBD1 (5 bases). Deletions cut 3 bases from V and 14 bases from J, with 26 bases between. The CDR3 contains 17 residues. Germline CDR1 MDHEN, CDR2 SYDVKM. CDR3 in amino acids: CASSFLQAGRLMLALHF. Written as DNA, the CDR3 is TGTGCCAGCAGTTTTTTACAAGCGGGACGGTTAATGTTGGCCCTCCACTTT.

V and J are TRBV25-1 and TRBJ1-2; 8 positions match TRBD1. The CDR3 is made up of 14 amino acids. V shed 4 bases and J 8 bases; nucleotides not matched to a gene: 9. Germline CDR1 is MGHDK and CDR2 is SYGVNS. CDR3 region: CASSGRTGFGGYTF. As DNA, the CDR3 is TGTGCCAGCAGTGGACGGACAGGGTTTGGCGGCTACACCTTC.

This clonotype was counted a few times. The chain combines TRBV4-1 with TRBJ1-5, with a possible D match to TRBD1 (5 bases). V was shortened by 2 bases and J by 4 bases, with 9 bases between the two germline ends. The CDR3 is 14 residues long. Germline lookup yields CDR1 MGHRA and CDR2 YSYEKL. The DNA for the CDR3 is TGCGCCAGCAGCCAATGGACAAGTAATCAGCCCCAGCATTTT. Translation gives CASSQWTSNQPQHF.

The chain combines TRBV14 with TRBJ2-2, with TRBD1 identical over 10 bases. The CDR3 contains 16 residues. CDR1 and CDR2 (germline): SGHDN, FVKESK. Germline trimming cut 4 bases from V and 7 bases from J; bases unmatched to any gene: 9. The CDR3 sequence: CASSPRDRGRVGELFF. The CDR3 nucleotides are TGTGCCAGCAGCCCCCGAGACAGGGGGCGGGTCGGGGAGCTGTTTTTT. Complete variable domain (other parts from reference TRBV14 and TRBJ2-2): EAGVTQFPSHSVIEKGQTVTLRCDPISGHDNLYWYRRVMGKEIKFLLHFVKESKQDESGMPNNRFLAERTGGTYSTLKVQPAELEDSGVYFCASSPRDRGRVGELFFGEGSRLTVL.

The chain recombines TRBV19 with TRBJ1-4, with TRBD1 matching over 7 bases. This CDR3 spans 12 amino acids. CDR1 LNHDA and CDR2 SQIVND come from the germline V gene (reference sequence). The J segment lost 6 bases and the V segment lost 10 bases, leaving 5 bases of the junction unmatched. The CDR3 reads CATTGSHEKLFF. The CDR3 bases are TGTGCCACGACAGGGAGTCATGAAAAACTGTTTTTT.

Comment on this clonotype: This may be a read error: a much more frequent sequence differs by one nucleotide. The chain couples TRBV20-1 to TRBJ2-7, with 7 nucleotides matching TRBD1. The CDR3 consists of 13 residues. Germline-derived CDR1 and CDR2 are DFQATT and SNEGSKA (reference sequence). CDR3 nucleotides: TGCAGTGCTATACAGGGGCCAAGCTACGAGCAGTGCTTC. Translating it yields CSAIQGPSYEQCF.

This clonotype was found many times. The chain links TRBV2 to TRBJ2-1; either TRBD1 or TRBD2 may fit D (5 bases each). The CDR3 sequence is 14 residues long. The V end lost 6 bases, the J end lost 2 bases, and 11 bases lay between the germline ends. Germline-derived CDR1 and CDR2 are SNHLY and FYNNEI. CDR3 sequence (DNA): TGTGCCAGCAGCCGGGACCCCCCCTACAATGAGCAGTTCTTC. This encodes CASSRDPPYNEQFF.

This clonotype showed up just a few times. The rearrangement links TRBV6-1 to TRBJ2-2; 10 bases are a match to TRBD1. Germline V CDR1 and CDR2: MNHNS, SASEGT. CDR3 length: 15 amino acids. V was pared by 6 bases and J by 6 bases, with 7 bases of the junction left unmatched. Written as DNA, the CDR3 is TGTGCCAGCAGATCTGCCGGGACAGGGGCCGGGGAGCTGTTTTTT. Translation: CASRSAGTGAGELFF.

J is TRBJ2-7 and V is TRBV28; 9 bases align to TRBD1. With V trimmed by 6 bases and J by 5 bases, 8 bases remained unmatched. The CDR3 has 14 residues. Germline-derived CDR1 and CDR2 are MDHEN and SYDVKM. CDR3 sequence (DNA): TGTGCCAGCAGACGCCGGGACAGGGTAGACGAGCAGTACTTC. It specifies CASRRRDRVDEQYF.

This clonotype was detected ten times or more. The CDR3 DNA follows: TGTGCCAGCAGTTTGTCGACCACCGGGACTAGGGGTGAGCAGTACTTC. It is translated as CASSLSTTGTRGEQYF. The chain is built from TRBV28 and TRBJ2-7; TRBD2 agrees at 8 bases. The CDR3 loop spans 16 amino acids. The germline V gene has CDR1 MDHEN and CDR2 SYDVKM. Losses at the gene ends were 3 bases for V and 7 bases for J; bases not matched to a gene: 14.

The chain employs TRBV20-1 and TRBJ2-5; 14 nucleotides match TRBD2. CDR3 length: 17 amino acids. CDR1 and CDR2 from the germline V gene are DFQATT and SNEGSKA (reference sequence). V trimming: 3 bases; J trimming: 4 bases; junction bases outside the gene matches: 10. This CDR3 reads CSARARRGLAGVETQYF. The DNA of the CDR3 is TGCAGTGCTAGGGCTCGGCGGGGACTAGCGGGAGTAGAGACCCAGTACTTC.

This clonotype was seen many times. The rearrangement links TRBV19 to TRBJ2-7; 7 bases map to TRBD2. Germline lookup yields CDR1 LNHDA and CDR2 SQIVND (reference sequence). This CDR3 comprises 16 residues. V gave up 5 bases and J gave up 4 bases; unmatched junction bases: 14. The CDR3 protein is CASSPRRGAGLYEQYF. CDR3 coding DNA: TGTGCCAGTAGTCCCCGACGAGGAGCGGGACTTTACGAGCAGTACTTC.

This clonotype was picked up a small number of times. Sequence at one end of the junction differs from germline and may be a read error. The chain has TRBV27 and TRBJ2-7; no clear D. The V gene's germline CDR1 is MNHEY and CDR2 SMNVEV (reference sequence). The CDR3 contains 13 residues. The CDR3 nucleotides read TGTGCCAGCAGTTTAGCAGGTACCTACAAGCAGTACTTC. Residues: CASSLAGTYKQYF.